Listed here are 14 T cell receptor beta chains from one sample, sequenced in a study of CD8 T cells in Susac syndrome. When the RNA was reverse transcribed, random hexamers were used with an input of roughly 0.45 to 1 ug. MiXCR, applied by TCRdb to the immunoSEQ multiplex PCR reads, yields one record per CDR3 protein. The sample carries over 100,000 distinct CDR3 sequences, about 96% recorded once. Sequencing was performed on CD4+ T cells from PBMCs. These receptors were collected from a human donor in good health.

The V and J genes are TRBV5-4 and TRBJ2-3; the D gene is possibly TRBD1 (6 bases). Trimming removed 4 bases at V and 2 bases at J, with 11 bases between. CDR3 length: 14 amino acids. Looked up from germline, CDR1 is SGHNT and CDR2 is YYREEE (reference sequence). As DNA, the CDR3 is TGTGCCAGCAGCCCCGGACAGAACACAGATACGCAGTATTTT. It encodes CASSPGQNTDTQYF. Full variable domain (missing parts from reference TRBV5-4 and TRBJ2-3): ETGVTQSPTHLIKTRGQQVTLRCSSQSGHNTVSWYQQALGQGPQFIFQYYREEENGRGNFPPRFSGLQFPNYSSELNVNALELDDSALYLCASSPGQNTDTQYFGPGTRLTVL.

The chain employs TRBV10-3 and TRBJ1-1; no definite D call. The CDR3 spans 14 residues. Trimming removed 8 bases from V and 1 base from J, with 14 bases in between. Germline CDR1 and CDR2: ENHRY and SYGVKD. In nucleotides, the CDR3 is TGTGCCATCCAGGAAGGGAAGTGGAACACTGAAGCTTTCTTT. It is translated as CAIQEGKWNTEAFF.

The rearrangement links TRBV30 to TRBJ1-5, with TRBD1 as a possible D gene (5 bases). The CDR3 is 13 amino acids. With 3 bases removed from V and 7 bases from J, the gap between germline ends came to 13 bases. CDR1 is GTSNPN and CDR2 is SVGIG in the germline V gene (reference sequence). Written as DNA, the CDR3 is TGTGCCTGGAGCCTTGGGGACCTACAGCCCCAGCATTTT. This codes for CAWSLGDLQPQHF.

V is TRBV3-1 and J is TRBJ2-7; TRBD2 matches 12 bases. The CDR3 consists of 16 residues. Trimming removed 3 bases from V and 3 bases from J; junction bases left unmatched: 6. Germline V lookup: CDR1 LGHDT, CDR2 YNNKEL (reference sequence). The CDR3 DNA reads TGTGCCAGCAGCCAGGCCCCTAGCGGGAGGGACTACGAGCAGTACTTC. Its protein is CASSQAPSGRDYEQYF.

The chain carries TRBV2 and TRBJ2-7; unclear D gene. Trimming left V 4 bases short and J 7 bases short, with 5 bases between. CDR3 size: 10 residues. Per germline, CDR1 SNHLY and CDR2 FYNNEI. For the CDR3, the DNA is TGTGCCAGCAGTGTCTTTGAGCAGTACTTC. Its translation is CASSVFEQYF.

CDR3 DNA sequence: TGCGCCAGCAGCCTAAGACAGGGGGCATTCTCTGGGGCCAACGTCCTGACTTTC. Translating it yields CASSLRQGAFSGANVLTF. The chain links TRBV4-1 to TRBJ2-6, with TRBD1 matching 10 bases. The ends lost 4 bases at V and 0 bases at J; junction bases unmatched: 6. The CDR3 is 18 amino acids. Germline values: CDR1 MGHRA, CDR2 YSYEKL.

The CDR3 spells CATSRFGTREQYF. Written as DNA, the CDR3 is TGTGCCACCAGCAGGTTCGGGACCAGGGAGCAGTACTTC. The gene calls are TRBV15 and TRBJ2-7; the D gene could be TRBD1 or TRBD2 (5 bases each). This CDR3 spans 13 amino acids. The germline V gene has CDR1 LNHNV and CDR2 YYDKDF (reference sequence). V was clipped by 3 bases and J by 7 bases, with 13 bases between them.

The rearrangement uses TRBV6-4 and TRBJ1-3; 9 positions match TRBD1. CDR1 is MRHNA and CDR2 is SNTAGT in the germline V gene. V was pared by 8 bases and J by 4 bases, with 6 bases of the junction left unmatched. The CDR3 length is 14 residues. In nucleotides, the CDR3 is TGTGCCAGCTCCCGGGACAGGGCCGGAAACACCATATATTTT. Protein: CASSRDRAGNTIYF.

The chain couples TRBV7-9 to TRBJ1-2, with 10 bases aligning to TRBD1. Germline V gives CDR1 SEHNR, CDR2 FQNEAQ (reference sequence). The CDR3 runs to 15 residues. The V segment lost 0 bases and the J segment 6 bases; nucleotides outside the gene matches: 4. The CDR3 DNA reads as TGTGCCAGCAGCTTAGCGTTTGGGACAGGGGATGGCTACACCTTC. Translating it yields CASSLAFGTGDGYTF.

The V gene is TRBV6-1, the J gene TRBJ2-7, with D unresolved. This CDR3 comprises 12 residues. Germline V gene sequence: CDR1 MNHNS, CDR2 SASEGT. Between the trimmed V and J ends, which lost 9 bases and 5 bases, there was a span of 14 bases. The chain's CDR3 is CASTPRAHEQYF. DNA of the CDR3: TGTGCCAGTACGCCTCGCGCGCACGAGCAGTACTTC.

This chain joins TRBV5-1 and TRBJ2-5, with 10 nucleotides matching TRBD2. This CDR3 is 16 amino acids long. J was trimmed by 0 bases and V by 4 bases; bases with no gene match: 6. Looked up from germline, CDR1 is SGHRS and CDR2 is YFSETQ. CDR3 in amino acids: CASSPGLAAYQETQYF. The CDR3 DNA reads as TGCGCCAGCAGCCCTGGACTAGCGGCGTACCAAGAGACCCAGTACTTC. Supplemented by reference TRBV5-1 and TRBJ2-5, the full variable domain reads KAGVTQTPRYLIKTRGQQVTLSCSPISGHRSVSWYQQTPGQGLQFLFEYFSETQRNKGNFPGRFSGRQFSNSRSEMNVSTLELGDSALYLCASSPGLAAYQETQYFGPGTRLLVL.

The V call is TRBV13, the J call TRBJ2-2; 8 bases match TRBD1. Germline loops: CDR1 PRHDT, CDR2 FYEKMQ (reference sequence). This CDR3 region has 16 residues. After removal of 5 bases from V and 2 bases from J, the junction contained 7 bases not matched to a gene. The CDR3 nucleotides read TGTGCCAGCAGCCCAGGACAGGGCCATAACACCGGGGAGCTGTTTTTT. This translates into CASSPGQGHNTGELFF.

The gene calls are TRBV7-6 and TRBJ1-2; 7 nucleotides line up with TRBD1. Germline CDR1 is SGHVS and CDR2 is FNYEAQ. With V trimmed by 5 bases and J by 3 bases, 3 bases remained unmatched. CDR3 size: 13 residues. Written as DNA, the CDR3 is TGTGCCAGCAGCGAACAGGGGTACTATGGCTACACCTTC. This sequence encodes CASSEQGYYGYTF.

This clonotype has more than one count but fewer than ten. This chain joins TRBV29-1 and TRBJ1-1, with D unresolved. With 4 bases removed from V and 1 base from J, the gap between germline ends came to 10 bases. The CDR3 covers 13 residues. Germline V gives CDR1 SQVTM, CDR2 ANQGSEA. The CDR3 nucleotides read TGCAGCGTTGGTCTGCAGCCGAACACTGAAGCTTTCTTT. Amino acid sequence: CSVGLQPNTEAFF.